A selection of T cell receptor beta chains follows, all from one sample in a study of blood T cell repertoires in COVID-19. TCRdb keeps only in-frame clones here, not all; method: immunoSEQ multiplex PCR. The repertoire consists of tens of thousands of clones, with 75% to 90% occurring once and the leading ten covering 15% to 20%. The sample was peripheral blood. These receptors were obtained from a human donor in a cohort sampled during active COVID-19. The CDR3 runs from the conserved cysteine through the conserved F or W. A D gene is named only where the DNA matches it firmly. Where a row states a size, it is once, few, many or the class of an expanded clone; other rows omit it.

>TRBJ2-7|.|TRBV21-1|.
TGTGCCAGCAGCAAAGAGGGGACGGGAGGCGAGCAGTACTTC
CASSKEGTGGEQYF
>TRBJ2-7|.|TRBV29-1|.
TGCAGCGCCTCCCTGTCAGCCTACGAGCAGTACTTC
CSASLSAYEQYF
>TRBJ1-1|.|TRBV2|.
TGTGCCAGCGAATTGGACAGGAACACTGAAGCTTTCTTT
CASELDRNTEAFF
>TRBJ1-5|.|TRBV7-9|.
TGTGCCAGCAGCCATACAGCCCGTATGAGCAATCAGCCCCAGCATTTT
CASSHTARMSNQPQHF
>TRBJ2-1|.|TRBV7-8|.
TGTGCCAGCAGCTTAAACCCTAGCGCATCGGGTAATGAGCAGTTCTTC
CASSLNPSASGNEQFF
>TRBJ1-6|.|TRBV9|.
TGTGCCAGCAGCGTCGACAGATTAAATTCACCCCTCCACTTT
CASSVDRLNSPLHF
>TRBJ2-7|TRBD1|TRBV6-2/TRBV6-3|.
TGTGCCAGCAGCTGGACTCAGGGGGCAGGCTACGAGCAGTACTTC
CASSWTQGAGYEQYF
>TRBJ2-7|.|TRBV7-9|.
TGTGCCAGCAGCTTAGGTCGAAGCATTGGCTACGAGCAGTACTTC
CASSLGRSIGYEQYF
>TRBJ2-1|.|TRBV9|.
TGTGCCAGCAGCGTAGCTACGGGCGGGGATGAGCAGTTCTTC
CASSVATGGDEQFF
>TRBJ1-1|.|TRBV18|.
TGTGCCAGCTCACCTCTCGGAGGAACTGAAGCTTTCTTT
CASSPLGGTEAFF
>TRBJ2-7|.|TRBV11-1|.
TGTGCCAGCAGCTTAGGACAGTTCTACGAGCAGTACTTC
CASSLGQFYEQYF
>TRBJ1-4|TRBD1|TRBV7-2|.
TGTGCCAGCAGCTTAGATTACTGGGACAGCACAACTAATGAAAAACTGTTTTTT
CASSLDYWDSTTNEKLFF
>TRBJ2-1|TRBD1|TRBV4-3|.
TGCGCCAGCAGCCCCAAGGGACAGGCGGTCAATGAGCAGTTCTTC
CASSPKGQAVNEQFF
>TRBJ2-5|TRBD1|TRBV6-1|.
TGTGCCAGCAGTGAATCCAACCGGGACAGGGGTCACTTC
CASSESNRDRGHF
>TRBJ2-4|TRBD1|TRBV4-3|.
TGCGCCAGCAGCCAACTCTGGGACTTCACAGGGGGGCTAGCCAAAAACATTCAGTACTTC
CASSQLWDFTGGLAKNIQYF
>TRBJ1-1|TRBD1|TRBV27|.
TGTGCCAGCAGCCGAAGGACAGGAGGCATTGGTGAAGCTTTCTTT
CASSRRTGGIGEAFF
>TRBJ1-1|.|TRBV6-5|.
TGTGCCAGCAGAGCCCCAACAGGGTCTGGCACTGAAGCTTTCTTT
CASRAPTGSGTEAFF
>TRBJ2-3|.|TRBV10-2|few
TGCGCCAGCAGTGAGTCGGGCTTAGAATCAGATACGCAGTATTTT
CASSESGLESDTQYF
>TRBJ1-1|.|TRBV4-2|.
TGTGCCAGCAGCCAAGAGCCACAGGTGAACACTGAAGCTTTCTTT
CASSQEPQVNTEAFF
>TRBJ2-5|TRBD2|TRBV13|once
TGTGCCAGCAGCCTCGGACTAGCGGGACCAGAAGAGACCCAGTACTTC
CASSLGLAGPEETQYF
>TRBJ1-4|.|TRBV7-2|.
TGTGCCAGCAGCCTTTCTTCAACTAATGAAAAACTGTTTTTT
CASSLSSTNEKLFF
>TRBJ2-7|TRBD1|TRBV5-1|once
TGCGCCAGCAGCGTAAACAGGGGTAGCTACGAGCAGTACTTC
CASSVNRGSYEQYF